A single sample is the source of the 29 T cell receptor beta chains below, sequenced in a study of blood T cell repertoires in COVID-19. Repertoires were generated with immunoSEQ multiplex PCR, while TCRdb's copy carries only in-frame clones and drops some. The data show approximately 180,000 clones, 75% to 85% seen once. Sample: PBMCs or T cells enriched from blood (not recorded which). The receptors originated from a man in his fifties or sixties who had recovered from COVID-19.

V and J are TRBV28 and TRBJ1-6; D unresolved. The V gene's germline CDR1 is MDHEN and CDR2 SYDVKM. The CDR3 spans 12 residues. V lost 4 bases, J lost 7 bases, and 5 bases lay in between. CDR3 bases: TGTGCCAGCAGTTCGGGGAATTCACCCCTCCACTTT. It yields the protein CASSSGNSPLHF.

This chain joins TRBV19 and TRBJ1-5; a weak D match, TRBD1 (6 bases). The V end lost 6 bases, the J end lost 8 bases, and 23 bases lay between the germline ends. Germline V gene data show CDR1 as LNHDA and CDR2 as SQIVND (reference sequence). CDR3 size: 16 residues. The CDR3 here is CASRSDRRGRDEPQHF. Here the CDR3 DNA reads TGTGCCAGTAGGTCCGACAGGCGGGGGAGGGATGAGCCCCAGCATTTT. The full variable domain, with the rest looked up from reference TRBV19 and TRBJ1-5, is DGGITQSPKYLFRKEGQNVTLSCEQNLNHDAMYWYRQDPGQGLRLIYYSQIVNDFQKGDIAEGYSVSREKKESFPLTVTSAQKNPTAFYLCASRSDRRGRDEPQHFGDGTRLSIL.

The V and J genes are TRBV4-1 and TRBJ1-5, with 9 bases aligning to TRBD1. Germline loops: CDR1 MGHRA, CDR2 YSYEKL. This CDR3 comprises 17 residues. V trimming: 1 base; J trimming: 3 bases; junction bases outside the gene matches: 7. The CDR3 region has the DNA TGCGCCAGCAGCCAAGTCCCGGGACAGGGAACCAATCAGCCCCAGCATTTT. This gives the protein CASSQVPGQGTNQPQHF.

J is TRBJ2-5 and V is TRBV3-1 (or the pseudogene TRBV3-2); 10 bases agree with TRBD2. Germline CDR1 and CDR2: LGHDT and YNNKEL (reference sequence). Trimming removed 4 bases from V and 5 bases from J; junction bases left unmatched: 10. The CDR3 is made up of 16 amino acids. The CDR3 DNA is TGTGCCAGCAGCCCGGCTAGCGGGGGACCCCGGGAGACCCAGTACTTC. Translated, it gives CASSPASGGPRETQYF.

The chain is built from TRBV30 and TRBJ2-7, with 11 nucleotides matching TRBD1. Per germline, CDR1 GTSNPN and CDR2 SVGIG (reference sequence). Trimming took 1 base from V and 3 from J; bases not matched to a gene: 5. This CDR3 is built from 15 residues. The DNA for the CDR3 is TGTGCCTGGAGTGGCGAGGGACAGGGGGTCTACGAGCAGTACTTC. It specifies CAWSGEGQGVYEQYF.

CDR3 amino acids: CASSQAGRGAWDEQFF. The CDR3 coding sequence is TGTGCCAGCAGCCAAGCCGGCAGGGGGGCCTGGGATGAGCAGTTCTTC. This chain uses TRBV3-1 (or the pseudogene TRBV3-2) with TRBJ2-1; D might be TRBD1 (7 bases). The CDR3 is 16 residues long. V gave up 1 base and J gave up 8 bases, with 18 bases separating them. Germline V gene data show CDR1 as LGHDT and CDR2 as YNNKEL (reference sequence).

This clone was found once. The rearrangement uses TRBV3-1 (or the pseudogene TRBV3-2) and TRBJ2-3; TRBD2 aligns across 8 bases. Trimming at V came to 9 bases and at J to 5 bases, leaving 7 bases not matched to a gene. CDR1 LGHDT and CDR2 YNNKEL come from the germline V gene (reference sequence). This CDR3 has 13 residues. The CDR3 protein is CASTAGGRDTQYF. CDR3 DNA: TGTGCCAGTACCGCGGGGGGAAGAGATACGCAGTATTTT.

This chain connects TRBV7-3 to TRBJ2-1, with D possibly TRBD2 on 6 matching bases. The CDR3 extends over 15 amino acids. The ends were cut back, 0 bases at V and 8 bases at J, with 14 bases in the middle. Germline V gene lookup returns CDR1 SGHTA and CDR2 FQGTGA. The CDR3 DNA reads TGTGCCAGCAGCTTAACGAGACTAGAGGGCGATGAGCAGTTCTTC. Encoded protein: CASSLTRLEGDEQFF.

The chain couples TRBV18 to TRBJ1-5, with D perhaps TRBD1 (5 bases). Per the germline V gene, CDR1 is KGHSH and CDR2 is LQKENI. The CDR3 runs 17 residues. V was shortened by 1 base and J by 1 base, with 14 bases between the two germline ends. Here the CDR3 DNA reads TGTGCCAGCTCACCACTTAGAACAGGACAAAGCAATCAGCCCCAGCATTTT. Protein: CASSPLRTGQSNQPQHF. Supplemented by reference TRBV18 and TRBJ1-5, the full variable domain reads NAGVMQNPRHLVRRRGQEARLRCSPMKGHSHVYWYRQLPEEGLKFMVYLQKENIIDESGMPKERFSAEFPKEGPSILRIQQVVRGDSAAYFCASSPLRTGQSNQPQHFGDGTRLSIL.

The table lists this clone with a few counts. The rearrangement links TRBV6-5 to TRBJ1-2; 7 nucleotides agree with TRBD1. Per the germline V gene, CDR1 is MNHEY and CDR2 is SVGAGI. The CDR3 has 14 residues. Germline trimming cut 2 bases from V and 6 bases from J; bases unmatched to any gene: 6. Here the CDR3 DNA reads TGTGCCAGCAGTTACCAAGGGGGCTCGGATGGCTACACCTTC. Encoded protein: CASSYQGGSDGYTF.

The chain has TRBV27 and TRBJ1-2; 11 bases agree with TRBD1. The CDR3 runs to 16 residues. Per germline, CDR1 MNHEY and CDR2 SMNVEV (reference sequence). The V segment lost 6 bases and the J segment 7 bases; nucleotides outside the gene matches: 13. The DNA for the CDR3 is TGTGCCAGCAGGCAGACCGGGACAGGGGGGTCGGGTGGCTACACCTTC. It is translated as CASRQTGTGGSGGYTF.

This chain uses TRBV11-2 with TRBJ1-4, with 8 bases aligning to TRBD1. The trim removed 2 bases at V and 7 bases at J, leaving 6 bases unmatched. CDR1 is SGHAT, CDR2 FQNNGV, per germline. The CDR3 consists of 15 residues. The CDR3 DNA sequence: TGTGCCAGCAGCTTATTGAGGACAGGGTTTGAAAAACTGTTTTTT. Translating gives CASSLLRTGFEKLFF.

CDR3 sequence (DNA): TGTGCCACCAGAAACAGGGCAACCTACTCTGGAAACACCATATATTTT. Translating gives CATRNRATYSGNTIYF. The genes are TRBV15 and TRBJ1-3, with a possible D match to TRBD1 (6 bases). Germline V lookup: CDR1 LNHNV, CDR2 YYDKDF (reference sequence). V dropped 6 bases and J dropped 0 bases, with 15 bases sitting between them. The CDR3 spans 16 residues.

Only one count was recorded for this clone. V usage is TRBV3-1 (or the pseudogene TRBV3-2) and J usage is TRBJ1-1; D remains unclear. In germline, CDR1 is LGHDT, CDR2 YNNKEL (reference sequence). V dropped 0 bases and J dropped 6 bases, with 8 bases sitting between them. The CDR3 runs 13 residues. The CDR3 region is CASSQDTASEAFF. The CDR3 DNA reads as TGTGCCAGCAGCCAAGACACCGCGTCTGAAGCTTTCTTT.

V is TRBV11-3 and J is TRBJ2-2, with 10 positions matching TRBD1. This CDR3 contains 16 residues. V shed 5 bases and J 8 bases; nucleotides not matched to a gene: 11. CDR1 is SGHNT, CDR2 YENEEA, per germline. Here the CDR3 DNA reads TGTGCCAGCAGCCACGGGACAGGGGTGGTGTCAGGGGAGCTGTTTTTT. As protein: CASSHGTGVVSGELFF. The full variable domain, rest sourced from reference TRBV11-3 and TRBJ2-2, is EAGVVQSPRYKIIEKKQPVAFWCNPISGHNTLYWYLQNLGQGPELLIRYENEEAVDDSQLPKDRFSAERLKGVDSTLKIQPAELGDSAVYLCASSHGTGVVSGELFFGEGSRLTVL.

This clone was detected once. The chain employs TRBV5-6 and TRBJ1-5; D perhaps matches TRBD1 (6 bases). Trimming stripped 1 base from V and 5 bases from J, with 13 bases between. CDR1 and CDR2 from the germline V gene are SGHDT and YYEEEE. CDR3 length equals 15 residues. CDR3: CASSLYRDTHQPQHF. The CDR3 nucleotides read TGTGCCAGCAGCTTGTATCGGGACACTCATCAGCCCCAGCATTTT.

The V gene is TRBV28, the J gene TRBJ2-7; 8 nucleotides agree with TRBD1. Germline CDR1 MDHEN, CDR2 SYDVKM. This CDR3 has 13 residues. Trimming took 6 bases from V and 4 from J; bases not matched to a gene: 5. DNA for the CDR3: TGTGCCAGCAGACCGACAGGGGTGTACGAGCAGTACTTC. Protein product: CASRPTGVYEQYF. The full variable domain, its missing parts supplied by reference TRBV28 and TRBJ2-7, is DVKVTQSSRYLVKRTGEKVFLECVQDMDHENMFWYRQDPGLGLRLIYFSYDVKMKEKGDIPEGYSVSREKKERFSLILESASTNQTSMYLCASRPTGVYEQYFGPGTRLTVT.

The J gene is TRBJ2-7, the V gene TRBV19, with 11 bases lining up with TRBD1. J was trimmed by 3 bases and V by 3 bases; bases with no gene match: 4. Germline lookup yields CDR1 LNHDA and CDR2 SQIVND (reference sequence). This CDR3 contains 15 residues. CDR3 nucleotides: TGTGCCAGTAGTATCGGGACAGGGGGGGGCTACGAGCAGTACTTC. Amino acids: CASSIGTGGGYEQYF.

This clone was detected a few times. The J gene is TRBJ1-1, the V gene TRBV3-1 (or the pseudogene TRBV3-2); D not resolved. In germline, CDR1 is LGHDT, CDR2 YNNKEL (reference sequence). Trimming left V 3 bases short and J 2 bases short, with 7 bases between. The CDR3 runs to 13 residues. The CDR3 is CASSHNSNTEAFF. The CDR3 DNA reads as TGTGCCAGCAGCCATAACAGCAACACTGAAGCTTTCTTT.

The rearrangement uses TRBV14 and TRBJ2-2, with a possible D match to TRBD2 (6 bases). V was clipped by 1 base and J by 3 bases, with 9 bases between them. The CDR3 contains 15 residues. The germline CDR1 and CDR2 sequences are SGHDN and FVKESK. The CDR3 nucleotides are TGTGCCAGCAGCCAAGCACGGGGGTACACCGGGGAGCTGTTTTTT. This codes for CASSQARGYTGELFF.

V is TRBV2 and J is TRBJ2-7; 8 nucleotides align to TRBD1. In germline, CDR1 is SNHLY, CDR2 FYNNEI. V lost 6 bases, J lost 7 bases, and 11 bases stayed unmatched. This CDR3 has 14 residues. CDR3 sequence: CASSDMDRVWEQYF. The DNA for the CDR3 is TGTGCCAGCAGCGATATGGACAGGGTTTGGGAGCAGTACTTC.

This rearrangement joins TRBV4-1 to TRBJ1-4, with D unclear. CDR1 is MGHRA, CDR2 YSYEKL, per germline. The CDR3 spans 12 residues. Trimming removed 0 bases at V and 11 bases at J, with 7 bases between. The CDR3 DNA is TGCGCCAGCAGCCAAGATCTAGGTAAACTGTTTTTT. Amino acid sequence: CASSQDLGKLFF.

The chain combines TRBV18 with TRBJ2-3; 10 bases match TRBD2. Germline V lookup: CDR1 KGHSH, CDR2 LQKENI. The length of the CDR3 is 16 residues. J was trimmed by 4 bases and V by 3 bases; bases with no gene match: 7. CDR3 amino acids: CASSPQAGGFADTQYF. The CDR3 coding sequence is TGTGCCAGCTCACCCCAAGCGGGGGGGTTTGCAGATACGCAGTATTTT.

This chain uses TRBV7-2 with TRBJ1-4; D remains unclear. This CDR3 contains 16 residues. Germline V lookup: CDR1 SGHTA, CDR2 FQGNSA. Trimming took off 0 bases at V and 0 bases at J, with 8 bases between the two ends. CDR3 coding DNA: TGTGCCAGCAGCTTAGCGCGGGGATCAACTAATGAAAAACTGTTTTTT. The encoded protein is CASSLARGSTNEKLFF.

In DNA form, the CDR3 reads TGCAGCGTTGGTTTGCAGGGTAATGAAAAACTGTTTTTT. Its protein product is CSVGLQGNEKLFF. The V gene is TRBV29-1, the J gene TRBJ1-4; TRBD1 is a possible D gene (5 bases). Germline values: CDR1 SQVTM, CDR2 ANQGSEA. V was trimmed by 4 bases and J by 4 bases, leaving 10 bases between them. The CDR3 has 13 amino acids.

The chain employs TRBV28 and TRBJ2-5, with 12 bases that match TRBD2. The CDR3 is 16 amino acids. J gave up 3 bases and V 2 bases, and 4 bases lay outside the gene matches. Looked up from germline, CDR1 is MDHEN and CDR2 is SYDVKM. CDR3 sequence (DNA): TGTGCCAGCAGTTTACTGGCTAGCGGGGGGGAAGAGACCCAGTACTTC. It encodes CASSLLASGGEETQYF.

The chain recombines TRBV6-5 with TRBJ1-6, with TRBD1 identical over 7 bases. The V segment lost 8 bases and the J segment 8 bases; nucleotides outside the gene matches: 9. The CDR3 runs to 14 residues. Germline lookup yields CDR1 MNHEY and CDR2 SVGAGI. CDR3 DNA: TGTGCCAGCGGACTACAGGGGTGGTATTCACCCCTCCACTTT. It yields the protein CASGLQGWYSPLHF.

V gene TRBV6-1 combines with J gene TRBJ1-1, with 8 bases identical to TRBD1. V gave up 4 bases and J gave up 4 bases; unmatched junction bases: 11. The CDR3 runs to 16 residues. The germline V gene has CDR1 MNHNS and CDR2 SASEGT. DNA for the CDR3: TGTGCCAGCAGTGGAGACAGGGGATCAATCACCACTGAAGCTTTCTTT. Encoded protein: CASSGDRGSITTEAFF.

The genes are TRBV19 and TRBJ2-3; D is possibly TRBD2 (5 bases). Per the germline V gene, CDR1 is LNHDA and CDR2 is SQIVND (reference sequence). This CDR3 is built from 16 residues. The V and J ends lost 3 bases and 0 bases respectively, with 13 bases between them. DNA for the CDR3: TGTGCCAGTAGTATTGGGCAGACTACCAGCACAGATACGCAGTATTTT. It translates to CASSIGQTTSTDTQYF.